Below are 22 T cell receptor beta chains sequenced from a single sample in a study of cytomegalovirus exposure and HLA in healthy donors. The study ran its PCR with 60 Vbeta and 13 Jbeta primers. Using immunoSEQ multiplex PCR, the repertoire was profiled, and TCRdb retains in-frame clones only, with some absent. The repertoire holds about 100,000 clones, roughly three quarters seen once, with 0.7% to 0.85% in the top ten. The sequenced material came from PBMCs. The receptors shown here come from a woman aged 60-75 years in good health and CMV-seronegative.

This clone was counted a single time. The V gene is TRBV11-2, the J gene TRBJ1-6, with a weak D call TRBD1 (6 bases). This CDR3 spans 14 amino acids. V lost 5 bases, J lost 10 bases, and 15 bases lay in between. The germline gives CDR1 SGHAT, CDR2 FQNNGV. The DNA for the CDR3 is TGTGCCAGCAGCCCACCATCGGGACACTCACCCCTCCACTTT. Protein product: CASSPPSGHSPLHF.

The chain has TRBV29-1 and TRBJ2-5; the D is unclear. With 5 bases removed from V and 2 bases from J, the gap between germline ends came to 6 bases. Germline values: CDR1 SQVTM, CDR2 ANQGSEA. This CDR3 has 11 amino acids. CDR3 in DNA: TGCAGCGTTCAGATACAAGAGACCCAGTACTTC. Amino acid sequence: CSVQIQETQYF.

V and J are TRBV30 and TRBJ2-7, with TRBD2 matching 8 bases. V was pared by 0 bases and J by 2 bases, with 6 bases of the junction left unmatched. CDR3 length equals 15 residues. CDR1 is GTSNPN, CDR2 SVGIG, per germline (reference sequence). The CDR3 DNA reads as TGTGCCTGGAGTGTATCGAGCGGGGGAGCCTACGAGCAGTACTTC. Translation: CAWSVSSGGAYEQYF.

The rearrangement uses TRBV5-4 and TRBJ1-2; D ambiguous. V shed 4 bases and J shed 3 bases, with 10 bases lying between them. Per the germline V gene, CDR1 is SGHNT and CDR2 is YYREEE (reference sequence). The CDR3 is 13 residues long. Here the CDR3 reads CASSRTSDYGYTF. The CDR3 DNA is TGTGCCAGCAGCCGCACCTCGGACTATGGCTACACCTTC.

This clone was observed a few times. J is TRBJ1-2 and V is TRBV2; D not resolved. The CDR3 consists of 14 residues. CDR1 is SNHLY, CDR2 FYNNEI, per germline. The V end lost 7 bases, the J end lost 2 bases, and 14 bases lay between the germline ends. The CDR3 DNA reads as TGTGCCAGCACTGCTGGACTGCCCAACTATGGCTACACCTTC. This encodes CASTAGLPNYGYTF. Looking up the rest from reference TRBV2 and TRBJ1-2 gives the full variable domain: EPEVTQTPSHQVTQMGQEVILRCVPISNHLYFYWYRQILGQKVEFLVSFYNNEISEKSEIFDDQFSVERPDGSNFTLKIRSTKLEDSAMYFCASTAGLPNYGYTFGSGTRLTVV.

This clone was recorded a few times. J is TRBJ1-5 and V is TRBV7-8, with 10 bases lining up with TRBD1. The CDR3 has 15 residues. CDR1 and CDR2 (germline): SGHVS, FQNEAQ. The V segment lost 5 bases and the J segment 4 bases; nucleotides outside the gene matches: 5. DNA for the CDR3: TGTGCCAGCAGCGCCCGGGGACAGGGGAATCAGCCCCAGCATTTT. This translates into CASSARGQGNQPQHF.

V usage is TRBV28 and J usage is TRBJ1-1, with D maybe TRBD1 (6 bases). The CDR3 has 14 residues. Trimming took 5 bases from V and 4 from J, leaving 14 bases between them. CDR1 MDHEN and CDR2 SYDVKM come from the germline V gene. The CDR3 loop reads CASSPRGEGTEAFF. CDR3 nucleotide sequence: TGTGCCAGCAGTCCAAGGGGGGAGGGCACTGAAGCTTTCTTT.

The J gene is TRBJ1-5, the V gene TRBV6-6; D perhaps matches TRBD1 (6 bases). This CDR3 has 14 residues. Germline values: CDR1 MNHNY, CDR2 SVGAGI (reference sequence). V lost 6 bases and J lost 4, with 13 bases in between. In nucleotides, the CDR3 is TGTGCCAGCAGCCCGACAGGTCTGAATCAGCCCCAGCATTTT. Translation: CASSPTGLNQPQHF.

The CDR3 protein is CASSLDRGAPDTQYF. Here the CDR3 DNA reads TGTGCCAGCAGCTTGGACAGGGGCGCCCCAGATACGCAGTATTTT. The V and J genes are TRBV5-6 and TRBJ2-3; TRBD1 matches 7 bases. This CDR3 contains 15 residues. After removal of 0 bases from V and 4 bases from J, the junction contained 5 bases not matched to a gene. From germline, CDR1 is SGHDT and CDR2 YYEEEE.

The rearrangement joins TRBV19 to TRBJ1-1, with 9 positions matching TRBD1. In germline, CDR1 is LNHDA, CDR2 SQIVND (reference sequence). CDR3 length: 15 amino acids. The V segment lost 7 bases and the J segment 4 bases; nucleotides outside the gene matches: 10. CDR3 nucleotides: TGTGCCAGTACCCTCGCCGGGACAGGGATCACTGAAGCTTTCTTT. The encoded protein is CASTLAGTGITEAFF.

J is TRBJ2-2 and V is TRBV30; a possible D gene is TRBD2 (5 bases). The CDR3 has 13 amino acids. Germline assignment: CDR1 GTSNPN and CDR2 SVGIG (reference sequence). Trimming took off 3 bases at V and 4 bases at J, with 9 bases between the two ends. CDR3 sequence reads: CAWRGAGTGELFF. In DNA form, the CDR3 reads TGTGCCTGGAGGGGCGCGGGCACCGGGGAGCTGTTTTTT.

The CDR3 spells CASSFSRTVNTEAFF. The CDR3 DNA sequence: TGTGCCAGCAGCTTTTCAAGGACAGTGAACACTGAAGCTTTCTTT. The chain combines TRBV7-2 with TRBJ1-1; TRBD1 might be the D (6 bases). Trimming took 3 bases from V and 0 from J, leaving 11 bases between them. Germline CDR1 is SGHTA and CDR2 is FQGNSA. CDR3 size: 15 residues. Filled out from reference TRBV7-2 and TRBJ1-1, the complete variable domain reads GAGVSQSPSNKVTEKGKDVELRCDPISGHTALYWYRQSLGQGLEFLIYFQGNSAPDKSGLPSDRFSAERTGGSVSTLTIQRTQQEDSAVYLCASSFSRTVNTEAFFGQGTRLTVV.

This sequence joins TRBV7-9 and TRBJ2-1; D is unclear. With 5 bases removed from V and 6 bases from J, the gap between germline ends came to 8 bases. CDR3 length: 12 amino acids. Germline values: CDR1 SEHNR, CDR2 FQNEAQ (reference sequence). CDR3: CASSPSGNEQFF. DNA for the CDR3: TGTGCCAGCAGCCCCTCCGGCAATGAGCAGTTCTTC.

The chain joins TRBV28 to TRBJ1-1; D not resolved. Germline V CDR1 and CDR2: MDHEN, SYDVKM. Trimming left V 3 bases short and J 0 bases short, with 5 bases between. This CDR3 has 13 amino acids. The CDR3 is CASSFLLNTEAFF. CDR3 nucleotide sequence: TGTGCCAGCAGTTTTCTTCTGAACACTGAAGCTTTCTTT.

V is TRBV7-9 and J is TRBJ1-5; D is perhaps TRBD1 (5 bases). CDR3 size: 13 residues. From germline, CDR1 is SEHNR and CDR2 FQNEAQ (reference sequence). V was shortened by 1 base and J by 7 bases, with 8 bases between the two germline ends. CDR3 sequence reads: CASSLGGRQPQHF. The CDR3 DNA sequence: TGTGCCAGCAGCTTAGGGGGCAGGCAGCCCCAGCATTTT.

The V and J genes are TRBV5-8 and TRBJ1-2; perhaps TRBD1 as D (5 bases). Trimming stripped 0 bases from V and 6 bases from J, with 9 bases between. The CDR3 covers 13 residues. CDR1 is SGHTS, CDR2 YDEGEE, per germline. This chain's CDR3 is CASSLVQDNGYTF. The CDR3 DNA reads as TGTGCCAGCAGCTTGGTGCAGGACAATGGCTACACCTTC.

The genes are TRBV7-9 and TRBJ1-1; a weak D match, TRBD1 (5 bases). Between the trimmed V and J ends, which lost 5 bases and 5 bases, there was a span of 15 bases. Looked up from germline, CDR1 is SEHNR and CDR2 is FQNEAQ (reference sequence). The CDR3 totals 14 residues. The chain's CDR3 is CASSPPGGGTEAFF. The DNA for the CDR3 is TGTGCCAGCAGCCCACCCGGGGGGGGAACTGAAGCTTTCTTT.

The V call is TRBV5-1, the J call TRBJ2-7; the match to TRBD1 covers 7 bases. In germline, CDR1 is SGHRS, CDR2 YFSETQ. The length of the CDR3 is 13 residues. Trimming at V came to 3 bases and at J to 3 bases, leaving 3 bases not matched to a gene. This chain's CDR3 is CASSSRTGYEQYF. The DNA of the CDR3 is TGCGCCAGCAGCTCAAGGACAGGCTACGAGCAGTACTTC.

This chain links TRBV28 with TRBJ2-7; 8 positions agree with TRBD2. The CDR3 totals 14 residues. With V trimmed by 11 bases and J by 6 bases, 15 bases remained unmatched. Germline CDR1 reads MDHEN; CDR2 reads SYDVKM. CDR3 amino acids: CAARGKGLVGEQYF. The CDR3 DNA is TGTGCCGCCCGGGGGAAGGGACTAGTGGGCGAGCAGTACTTC. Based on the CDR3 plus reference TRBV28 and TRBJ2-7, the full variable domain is DVKVTQSSRYLVKRTGEKVFLECVQDMDHENMFWYRQDPGLGLRLIYFSYDVKMKEKGDIPEGYSVSREKKERFSLILESASTNQTSMYLCAARGKGLVGEQYFGPGTRLTVT.

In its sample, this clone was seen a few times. The DNA of the CDR3 is TGCGCCAGCAGCCAAGGAGTAATAGCGGGAACCACAGATACGCAGTATTTT. This translates into CASSQGVIAGTTDTQYF. The V call is TRBV4-1, the J call TRBJ2-3; TRBD2 agrees at 8 bases. The CDR3 is 17 residues long. Germline trimming cut 1 base from V and 2 bases from J; bases unmatched to any gene: 8. The germline V gene has CDR1 MGHRA and CDR2 YSYEKL.

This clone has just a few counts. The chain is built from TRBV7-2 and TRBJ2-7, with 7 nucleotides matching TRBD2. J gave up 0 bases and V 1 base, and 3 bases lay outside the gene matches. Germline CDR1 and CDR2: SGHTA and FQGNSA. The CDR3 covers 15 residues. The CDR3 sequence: CASSLGGGRSYEQYF. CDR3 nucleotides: TGTGCCAGCAGCTTAGGGGGAGGGCGCTCCTACGAGCAGTACTTC.

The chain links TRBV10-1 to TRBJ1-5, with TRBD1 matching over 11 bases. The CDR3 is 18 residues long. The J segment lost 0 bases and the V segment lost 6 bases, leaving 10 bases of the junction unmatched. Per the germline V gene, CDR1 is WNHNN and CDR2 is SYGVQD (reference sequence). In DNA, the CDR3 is TGCGCCAGCAGGGACGGACAGGGGGCGAAGATTAGCAATCAGCCCCAGCATTTT. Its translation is CASRDGQGAKISNQPQHF.